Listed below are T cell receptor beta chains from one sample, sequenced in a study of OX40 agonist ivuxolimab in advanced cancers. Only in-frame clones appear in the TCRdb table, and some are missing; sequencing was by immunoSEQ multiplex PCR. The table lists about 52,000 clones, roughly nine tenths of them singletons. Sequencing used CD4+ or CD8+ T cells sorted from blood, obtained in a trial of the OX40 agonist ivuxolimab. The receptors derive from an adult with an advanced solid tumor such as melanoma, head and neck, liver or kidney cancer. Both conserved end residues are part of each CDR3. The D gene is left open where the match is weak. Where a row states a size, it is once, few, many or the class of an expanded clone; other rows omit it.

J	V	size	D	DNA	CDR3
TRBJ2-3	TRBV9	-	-	TGTGCCAGCAGCGTAGCTGAGGGGCGTGAAGATACGCAGTATTTT	CASSVAEGREDTQYF
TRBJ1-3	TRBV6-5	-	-	TGTGCCAGCAGTCCACGCCCTGTCCGGAACACCATATATTTT	CASSPRPVRNTIYF
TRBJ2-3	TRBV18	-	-	TGTGCCAGCTCACCCTCAGGGTTTAGCACAGATACGCAGTATTTT	CASSPSGFSTDTQYF
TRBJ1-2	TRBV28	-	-	TGTGCCAGCAGTAATTCCCCCCAGGCTGAAGGCTACACCTTC	CASSNSPQAEGYTF
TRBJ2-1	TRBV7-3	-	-	TGTGCCAGCAGCTCCCAAGATAGGAATGAGCAGTTCTTC	CASSSQDRNEQFF
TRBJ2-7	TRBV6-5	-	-	TGTGCCAGCAGTTACAGGGCGGGCACCTACGAGCAGTACTTC	CASSYRAGTYEQYF
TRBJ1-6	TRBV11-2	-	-	TGTGCCAGCAGCTTAGAGCCAGGGCTGCGATCACCCCTCCACTTT	CASSLEPGLRSPLHF
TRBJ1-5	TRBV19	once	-	TGTGCCAGTAAAGACAGGACTAATAGCAATCAGCCCCAGCATTTT	CASKDRTNSNQPQHF
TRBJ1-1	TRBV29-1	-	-	TGCAGCGTTGTTAACGGGGGAGAGACTGAAGCTTTCTTT	CSVVNGGETEAFF
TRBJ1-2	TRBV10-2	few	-	TGCGCCAGCAGTATGTCAGGTGGAAACTATGGCTACACCTTC	CASSMSGGNYGYTF
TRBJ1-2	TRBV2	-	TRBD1	TGTGCCAGCAGCGGACAGGGGAAGGGCGGCTACACCTTC	CASSGQGKGGYTF
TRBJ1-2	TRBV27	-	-	TGTGCCAGCAGTTGGGGACCCATAGGGAGCTATGGCTACACCTTC	CASSWGPIGSYGYTF
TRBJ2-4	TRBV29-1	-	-	TGCAGCGTCATCACAGGGGACTATTCCTTGAGCTTC	CSVITGDYSLSF
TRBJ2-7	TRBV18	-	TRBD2	TGTGCCAGCTCACCATCGGGGAGGGTTAGGGAGCAGTACTTC	CASSPSGRVREQYF
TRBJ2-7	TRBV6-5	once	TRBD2	TGTGCCAGCAGATCATCCGGGACTAAGTACGAGCAGTACTTC	CASRSSGTKYEQYF
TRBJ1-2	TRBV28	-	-	TGTGCCAGCAGTTTGGACGGCAACTATGGCTACACCTTC	CASSLDGNYGYTF
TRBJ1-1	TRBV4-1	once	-	TGCGCCAGCAGCCGCTACAGGGAACTTAACACTGAAGCTTTCTTT	CASSRYRELNTEAFF
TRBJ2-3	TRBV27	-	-	TGTGCCAGCACCAAAGAGAGGGCCCAAGGGATAGATACGCAGTATTTT	CASTKERAQGIDTQYF
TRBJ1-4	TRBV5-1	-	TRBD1	TGCGCCAGCCAGACTCAGGGACAGGGTAATGAAAAACTGTTTTTT	CASQTQGQGNEKLFF
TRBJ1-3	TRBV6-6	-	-	TGTGCCAGCAGTTACTCGGGCAAGGACGGACGCACCATATATTTT	CASSYSGKDGRTIYF
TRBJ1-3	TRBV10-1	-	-	TGCGCCAGCAGTAGAGGGGCTGGAAACACCATATATTTT	CASSRGAGNTIYF
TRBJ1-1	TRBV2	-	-	TGTGCCAGCAGCGCGATCAGGGTTAATGGTGAAGCTTTCTTT	CASSAIRVNGEAFF
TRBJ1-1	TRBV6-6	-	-	TGTGCCAGCAGTTACCCTGCCTCAGTGAACACTGAAGCTTTCTTT	CASSYPASVNTEAFF
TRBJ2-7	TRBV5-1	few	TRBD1	TGCGCCAGCAACCCCAGGGGGCGCGGCGACGAGCAGTACTTC	CASNPRGRGDEQYF
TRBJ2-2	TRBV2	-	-	TGTGCCAGCAGCCAAGAAGGCGAGGCCGGGGAGCTGTTTTTT	CASSQEGEAGELFF
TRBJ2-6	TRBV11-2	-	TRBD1	TGTGCCAGCAGCTTAATGGGACAGGGTACGGGGGCCAACGTCCTGACTTTC	CASSLMGQGTGANVLTF
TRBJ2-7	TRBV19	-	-	TGTGCCAGTAGTATAGCGGGCAGGCTCCACTACGAGCAGTACTTC	CASSIAGRLHYEQYF
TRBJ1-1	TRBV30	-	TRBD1	TGTGCCTGGATTCGGGGTCAGGGGGCGAGGACTGAAGCTTTCTTT	CAWIRGQGARTEAFF
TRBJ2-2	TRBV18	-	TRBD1	TGTGCCAGCTCACCCATGACAGGGAAGTCCGGGGAGCTGTTTTTT	CASSPMTGKSGELFF
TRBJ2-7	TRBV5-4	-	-	TGTGCCAGCAGCTTGCAGGGTGGTGGCGAGCAGTACTTC	CASSLQGGGEQYF
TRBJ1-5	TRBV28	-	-	TGTGCCAGCAGTTTCGGGGGGCGCCAGCAGCCCCAGCATTTT	CASSFGGRQQPQHF
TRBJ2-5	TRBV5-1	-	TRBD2	TGCGCCAGCAGCTTGGCCCCTAGCGGGGGGCCCTACCAAGAGACCCAGTACTTC	CASSLAPSGGPYQETQYF
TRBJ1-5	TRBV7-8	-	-	TGTGCCAGCAGCCCCGTCGGGGGGAGTCAGCCCCAGCATTTT	CASSPVGGSQPQHF
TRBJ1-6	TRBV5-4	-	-	TGTGCCAGCAGCTTGGAGCCCATTGGCAATTCACCCCTCCACTTT	CASSLEPIGNSPLHF
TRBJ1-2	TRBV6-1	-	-	TGTGCCAGCCTACCTTCTTTGGTTTTGTATGGCTACACCTTC	CASLPSLVLYGYTF
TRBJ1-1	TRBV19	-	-	TGTGCCAGTAGACTACAGGGTTTGAACACTGAAGCTTTCTTT	CASRLQGLNTEAFF
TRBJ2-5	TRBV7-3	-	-	TGTGCCAGCAGCCTAAGGGGGGAACAAGAGACCCAGTACTTC	CASSLRGEQETQYF
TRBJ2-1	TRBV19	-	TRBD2	TGTGCCAGTAGTCCCCGGGGGGGGGCGAGTGGTAATGAGCAGTTCTTC	CASSPRGGASGNEQFF
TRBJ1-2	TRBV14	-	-	TGTGCCAGCAGCCAAGAGAGAATAGGGTCTGCTGGCTACACCTTC	CASSQERIGSAGYTF
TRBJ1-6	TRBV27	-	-	TGTGCCAGCAGTTTATCTGTATGGGGTTTGAGAAATTCACCCCTCCACTTT	CASSLSVWGLRNSPLHF